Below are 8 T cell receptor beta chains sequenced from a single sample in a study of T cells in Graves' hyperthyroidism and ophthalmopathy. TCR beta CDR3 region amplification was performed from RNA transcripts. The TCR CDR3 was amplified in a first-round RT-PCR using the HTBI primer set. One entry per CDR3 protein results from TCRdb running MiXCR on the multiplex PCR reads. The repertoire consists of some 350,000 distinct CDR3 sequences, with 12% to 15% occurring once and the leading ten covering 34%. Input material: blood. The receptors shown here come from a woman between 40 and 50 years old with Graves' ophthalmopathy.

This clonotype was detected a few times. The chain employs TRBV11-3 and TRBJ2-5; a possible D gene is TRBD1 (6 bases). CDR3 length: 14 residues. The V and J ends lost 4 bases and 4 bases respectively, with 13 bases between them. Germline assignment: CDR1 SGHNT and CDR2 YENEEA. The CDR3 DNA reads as TGTGCCAGCAGCTCACAGGGTTGGGGAGAGACCCAGTACTTC. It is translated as CASSSQGWGETQYF.

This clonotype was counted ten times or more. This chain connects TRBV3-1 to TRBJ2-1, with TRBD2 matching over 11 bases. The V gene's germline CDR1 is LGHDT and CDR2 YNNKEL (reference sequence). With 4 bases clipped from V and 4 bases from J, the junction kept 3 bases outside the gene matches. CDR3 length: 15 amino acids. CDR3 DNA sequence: TGTGCCAGCAGCCCCCGACTAGCGGGGTACAATGAGCAGTTCTTC. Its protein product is CASSPRLAGYNEQFF.

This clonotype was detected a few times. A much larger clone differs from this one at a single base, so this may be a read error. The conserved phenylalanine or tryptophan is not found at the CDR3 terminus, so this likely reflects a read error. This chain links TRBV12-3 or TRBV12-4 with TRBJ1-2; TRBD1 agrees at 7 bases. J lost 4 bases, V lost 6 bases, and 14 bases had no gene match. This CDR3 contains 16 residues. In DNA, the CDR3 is TGTGCCAGCAGCTTCTCCTTCGGGGGGGACAGCTATGGCTACACCCTC. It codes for CASSFSFGGDSYGYTL.

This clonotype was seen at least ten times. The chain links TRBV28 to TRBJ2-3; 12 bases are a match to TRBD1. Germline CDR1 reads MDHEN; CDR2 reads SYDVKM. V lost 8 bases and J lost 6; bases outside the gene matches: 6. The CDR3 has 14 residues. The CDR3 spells CASAGTGGGDTQYF. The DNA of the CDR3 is TGTGCCAGCGCAGGGACAGGGGGCGGTGATACGCAGTATTTT.

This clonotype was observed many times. DNA for the CDR3: TGTGCCAGCAGCTTAGGATGGACAGGCCGATGGGGTCAGCCCCAGCATTTT. It specifies CASSLGWTGRWGQPQHF. The chain uses TRBV11-3 and TRBJ1-5, with 7 bases aligning to TRBD1. The CDR3 length is 17 residues. J was trimmed by 6 bases and V by 1 base; bases with no gene match: 12. CDR1 is SGHNT, CDR2 YENEEA, per germline.

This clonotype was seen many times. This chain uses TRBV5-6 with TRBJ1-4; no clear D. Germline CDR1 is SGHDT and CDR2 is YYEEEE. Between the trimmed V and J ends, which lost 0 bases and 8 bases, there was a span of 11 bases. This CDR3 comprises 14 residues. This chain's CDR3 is CASSLGGTQEKLFF. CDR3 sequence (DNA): TGTGCCAGCAGCTTGGGAGGAACTCAAGAAAAACTGTTTTTT.

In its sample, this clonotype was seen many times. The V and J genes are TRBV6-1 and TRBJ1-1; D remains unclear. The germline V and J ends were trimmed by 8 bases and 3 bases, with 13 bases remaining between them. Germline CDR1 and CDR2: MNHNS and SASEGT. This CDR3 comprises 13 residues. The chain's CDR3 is CASSLYSDTEAFF. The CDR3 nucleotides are TGTGCCAGCTCACTTTACTCGGACACTGAAGCTTTCTTT.

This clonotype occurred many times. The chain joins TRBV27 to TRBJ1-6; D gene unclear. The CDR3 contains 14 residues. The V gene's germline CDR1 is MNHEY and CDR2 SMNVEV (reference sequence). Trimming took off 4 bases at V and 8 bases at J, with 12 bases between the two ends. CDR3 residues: CASSSGLQYSPLHF. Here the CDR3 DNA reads TGTGCCAGCAGTTCGGGCCTCCAATATTCACCCCTCCACTTT.